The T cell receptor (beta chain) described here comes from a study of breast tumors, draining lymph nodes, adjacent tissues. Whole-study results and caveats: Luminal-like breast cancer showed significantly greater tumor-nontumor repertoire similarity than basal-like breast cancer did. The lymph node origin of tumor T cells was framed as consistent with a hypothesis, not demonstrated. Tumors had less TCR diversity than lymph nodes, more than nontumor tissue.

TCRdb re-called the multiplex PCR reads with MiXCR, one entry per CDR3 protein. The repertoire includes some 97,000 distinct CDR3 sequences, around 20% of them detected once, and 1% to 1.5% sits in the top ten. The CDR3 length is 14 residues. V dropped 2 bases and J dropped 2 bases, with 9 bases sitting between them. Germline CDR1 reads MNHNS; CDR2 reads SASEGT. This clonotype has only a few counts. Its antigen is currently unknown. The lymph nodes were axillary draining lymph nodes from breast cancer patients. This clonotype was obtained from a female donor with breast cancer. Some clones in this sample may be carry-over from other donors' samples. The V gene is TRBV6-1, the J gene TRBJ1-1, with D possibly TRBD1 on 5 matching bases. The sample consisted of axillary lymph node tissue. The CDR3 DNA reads TGTGCCAGCAGTGAACTCCAGGGCAACACTGAAGCTTTCTTT. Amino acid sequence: CASSELQGNTEAFF.